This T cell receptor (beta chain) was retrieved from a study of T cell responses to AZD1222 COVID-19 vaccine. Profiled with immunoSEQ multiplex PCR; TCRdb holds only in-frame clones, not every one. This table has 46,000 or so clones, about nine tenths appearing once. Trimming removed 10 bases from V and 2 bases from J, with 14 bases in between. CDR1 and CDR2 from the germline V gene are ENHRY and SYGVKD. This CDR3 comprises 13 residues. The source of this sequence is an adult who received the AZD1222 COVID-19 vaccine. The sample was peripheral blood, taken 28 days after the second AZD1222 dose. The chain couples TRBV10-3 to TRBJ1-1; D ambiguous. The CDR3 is CATIRTVNTEAFF. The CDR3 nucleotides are TGTGCCACTATTCGGACGGTCAACACTGAAGCTTTCTTT.